These 21 T cell receptor beta chains came from one sample sequenced in a study of blood T cell repertoires in COVID-19. TCRdb's copy holds only in-frame clones and misses some; the assay was immunoSEQ multiplex PCR. Among over 350,000 clones listed, roughly 85% were seen once. The sample consisted of PBMCs or T cells enriched from blood (not recorded which). These receptors all stem from a woman under 30 with acute COVID-19.

V usage is TRBV4-2 and J usage is TRBJ2-1; the D is unclear. Per germline, CDR1 LGHNA and CDR2 YNFKEQ. Trimming pared 1 base from V and 10 bases from J, leaving 11 bases between. The CDR3 is 13 amino acids. The CDR3 nucleotides read TGTGCCAGCAGCCAAGGCGAAACGAGGGAGCAGTTCTTC. This codes for CASSQGETREQFF.

As regards this clone: The sample carries other DNA sequences with the same CDR3. The CDR3 sequence: CASSRQPYSNQPQHF. The CDR3 bases are TGTGCCAGCAGTCGACAGCCGTATAGCAATCAGCCCCAGCATTTT. The chain recombines TRBV6-5 with TRBJ1-5, with D possibly TRBD1 on 5 matching bases. Germline V lookup: CDR1 MNHEY, CDR2 SVGAGI. The V and J ends lost 5 bases and 0 bases respectively, with 11 bases between them. The CDR3 is 15 amino acids.

The rearrangement links TRBV5-6 to TRBJ2-3, with TRBD1 as a possible D gene (5 bases). In germline, CDR1 is SGHDT, CDR2 YYEEEE. The V and J ends lost 4 bases and 6 bases respectively, with 12 bases between them. The CDR3 has 13 residues. As DNA, the CDR3 is TGTGCCAGCAGCCTGCCAGGGTCCGATACGCAGTATTTT. Translated, it gives CASSLPGSDTQYF.

The chain recombines TRBV7-9 with TRBJ2-3, with 8 bases that match TRBD1. After removal of 5 bases from V and 3 bases from J, the junction contained 16 bases not matched to a gene. Germline assignment: CDR1 SEHNR and CDR2 FQNEAQ (reference sequence). The CDR3 totals 18 residues. The CDR3 DNA reads TGTGCCAGCAGCGTTGCTCTCAGGACAGGGTCAAGGACAGATACGCAGTATTTT. This gives the protein CASSVALRTGSRTDTQYF.

This chain uses TRBV11-2 with TRBJ2-7; 7 nucleotides agree with TRBD2. The ends lost 1 base at V and 0 bases at J; junction bases unmatched: 9. Germline V CDR1 and CDR2: SGHAT, FQNNGV. The CDR3 covers 17 residues. The CDR3 protein is CASSLGIGGSVSYEQYF. CDR3 sequence (DNA): TGTGCCAGCAGCTTAGGCATCGGGGGGTCGGTCTCCTACGAGCAGTACTTC.

The chain links TRBV7-2 to TRBJ1-6, with TRBD1 identical over 9 bases. The CDR3 consists of 15 residues. From germline, CDR1 is SGHTA and CDR2 FQGNSA. Trimming cost V 4 bases and J 6 bases; bases outside gene matches: 4. The CDR3 nucleotides are TGTGCCAGCAGCTGGGGACAGGGTTTTAATTCACCCCTCCACTTT. Protein product: CASSWGQGFNSPLHF.

The chain carries TRBV28 and TRBJ1-6, with 7 bases identical to TRBD1. CDR3 size: 17 residues. The V gene end was trimmed by 4 bases and the J gene end by 6 bases; junction bases not matched to a gene: 12. From germline, CDR1 is MDHEN and CDR2 SYDVKM. CDR3 in DNA: TGTGCCAGCAGTTCCCTCGATGGGACAGAGCTTAATTCACCCCTCCACTTT. The encoded protein is CASSSLDGTELNSPLHF.

This sequence joins TRBV19 and TRBJ1-5, with D possibly being TRBD1 (5 bases). The V gene lost 5 bases and the J gene lost 1 base, with 15 bases spanning the gap. The CDR3 is made up of 16 amino acids. CDR1 is LNHDA and CDR2 is SQIVND in the germline V gene (reference sequence). DNA for the CDR3: TGTGCCAGTAGTGCCCCTGGGCGGGGCAGCAATCAGCCCCAGCATTTT. Translation gives CASSAPGRGSNQPQHF.

The rearrangement joins TRBV29-1 to TRBJ2-2; TRBD1 might be the D (5 bases). Germline V gene sequence: CDR1 SQVTM, CDR2 ANQGSEA. V lost 6 bases and J 1 base, leaving 9 bases between the germline ends. The CDR3 is 13 amino acids. CDR3 loop: CSVATGNTGELFF. Written as DNA, the CDR3 is TGCAGCGTGGCTACAGGGAACACCGGGGAGCTGTTTTTT.

The rearrangement links TRBV6-5 to TRBJ2-5, with 8 bases matching TRBD2. Germline assignment: CDR1 MNHEY and CDR2 SVGAGI. This CDR3 is 15 amino acids long. The V segment lost 4 bases and the J segment 1 base; nucleotides outside the gene matches: 5. CDR3 amino acids: CASSLSGTSQETQYF. CDR3 coding DNA: TGTGCCAGCAGTTTATCCGGGACTAGCCAAGAGACCCAGTACTTC.

The rearrangement joins TRBV28 to TRBJ2-7, with 10 bases aligning to TRBD2. The V and J ends lost 5 bases and 2 bases, in that order; junction bases with no gene match: 3. CDR1 and CDR2 (germline): MDHEN, SYDVKM. The CDR3 is 14 amino acids. In DNA form, the CDR3 reads TGTGCCAGCAGTCTAGCGGGAGCGCCCTACGAGCAGTACTTC. The encoded protein is CASSLAGAPYEQYF.

This chain links TRBV10-1 with TRBJ2-2; D is perhaps TRBD1 (6 bases). The CDR3 length is 16 residues. CDR1 is WNHNN, CDR2 SYGVQD, per germline (reference sequence). V was shortened by 3 bases and J by 0 bases, with 11 bases between the two germline ends. This CDR3 reads CASSEFPGANTGELFF. In DNA form, the CDR3 reads TGCGCCAGCAGTGAATTCCCAGGGGCGAACACCGGGGAGCTGTTTTTT.

The CDR3 DNA is TGCGCCAGCAGCTTGGATCCGGACAGGGCGATCTACGAGCAGTACTTC. Protein: CASSLDPDRAIYEQYF. The chain carries TRBV5-1 and TRBJ2-7; TRBD1 aligns across 8 bases. The trim removed 0 bases at V and 3 bases at J, leaving 8 bases unmatched. This CDR3 contains 16 residues. CDR1 is SGHRS and CDR2 is YFSETQ in the germline V gene.

This clone was detected only once. This chain uses TRBV11-2 with TRBJ2-7, with 10 nucleotides matching TRBD2. CDR3 length: 18 amino acids. The germline V gene encodes CDR1 SGHAT and CDR2 FQNNGV. Germline trimming cut 3 bases from V and 2 bases from J; bases unmatched to any gene: 13. CDR3 DNA: TGTGCCAGCAGCTTCGGATCTAGGTATAGCGGGAGGACCTACGAGCAGTACTTC. This translates into CASSFGSRYSGRTYEQYF.

This clone was detected a few times. CDR3 residues: CASSPRLTGSSSYNEQFF. CDR3 nucleotide sequence: TGTGCCAGCAGTCCCCGACTGACAGGATCAAGCTCCTACAATGAGCAGTTCTTC. This chain uses TRBV27 with TRBJ2-1; maybe TRBD1 (6 bases). V was pared by 5 bases and J by 0 bases, with 20 bases between. Germline loops: CDR1 MNHEY, CDR2 SMNVEV (reference sequence). This CDR3 has 18 amino acids.

CDR3 coding DNA: TGCAGCGTTGTTCAGGGCGGCACAGATACGCAGTATTTT. As protein: CSVVQGGTDTQYF. The chain uses TRBV29-1 and TRBJ2-3, with a tentative D call TRBD1 (5 bases). The CDR3 spans 13 residues. In germline, CDR1 is SQVTM, CDR2 ANQGSEA. V shed 4 bases and J shed 1 base, with 9 bases lying between them.

The chain is built from TRBV9 and TRBJ2-3; 8 nucleotides agree with TRBD2. The V and J ends lost 4 bases and 8 bases, in that order; junction bases with no gene match: 6. The CDR3 sequence is 13 residues long. Germline assignment: CDR1 SGDLS and CDR2 YYNGEE. CDR3 sequence reads: CASSLRGVATQYF. The CDR3, as DNA: TGTGCCAGCAGCCTGCGGGGGGTGGCTACGCAGTATTTT.

The V gene is TRBV15, the J gene TRBJ2-2, with 12 bases matching TRBD1. This CDR3 is 18 amino acids long. Per germline, CDR1 LNHNV and CDR2 YYDKDF (reference sequence). J was trimmed by 5 bases and V by 4 bases; bases with no gene match: 11. The CDR3 reads CATSKPGQGAPGTGELFF. CDR3 coding DNA: TGTGCCACCAGCAAACCGGGACAGGGGGCCCCAGGAACCGGGGAGCTGTTTTTT.

The chain links TRBV11-2 to TRBJ1-1; D gene ambiguous. Trimming pared 3 bases from V and 1 base from J, leaving 6 bases between. Looked up from germline, CDR1 is SGHAT and CDR2 is FQNNGV. This CDR3 has 13 amino acids. Here the CDR3 DNA reads TGTGCCAGCAGCTTCGAGGGGAACACTGAAGCTTTCTTT. It codes for CASSFEGNTEAFF.

This sequence joins TRBV24-1 and TRBJ1-4; 8 nucleotides match TRBD1. The germline CDR1 and CDR2 sequences are KGHDR and SFDVKD. The trim removed 4 bases at V and 8 bases at J, leaving 11 bases unmatched. The CDR3 is made up of 16 amino acids. CDR3 DNA: TGTGCCACCAGTGACCCGATCCAGGGGGCGCGGGAAAAACTGTTTTTT. The encoded protein is CATSDPIQGAREKLFF.

V and J are TRBV6-5 and TRBJ1-5; 8 nucleotides line up with TRBD1. V was pared by 6 bases and J by 4 bases, with 5 bases of the junction left unmatched. The CDR3 consists of 14 residues. CDR1 MNHEY and CDR2 SVGAGI come from the germline V gene. The CDR3 nucleotides read TGTGCCAGCAGCGGACAGGGACTAAATCAGCCCCAGCATTTT. Translating gives CASSGQGLNQPQHF.